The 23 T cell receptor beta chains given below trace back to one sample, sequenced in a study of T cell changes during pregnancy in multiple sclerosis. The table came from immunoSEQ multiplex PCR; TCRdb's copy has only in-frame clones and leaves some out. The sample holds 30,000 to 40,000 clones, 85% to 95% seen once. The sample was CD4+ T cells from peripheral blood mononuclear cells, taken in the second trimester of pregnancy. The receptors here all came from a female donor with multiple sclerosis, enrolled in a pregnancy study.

CDR3 nucleotide sequence: TGTGCCAGCAGCCCGACAGGAGCAACTAATGAAAAACTGTTTTTT. It is translated as CASSPTGATNEKLFF. The chain carries TRBV5-6 and TRBJ1-4; tentative D call: TRBD1 (6 bases). CDR3 length: 15 amino acids. V dropped 4 bases and J dropped 0 bases, with 10 bases sitting between them. Germline loops: CDR1 SGHDT, CDR2 YYEEEE.

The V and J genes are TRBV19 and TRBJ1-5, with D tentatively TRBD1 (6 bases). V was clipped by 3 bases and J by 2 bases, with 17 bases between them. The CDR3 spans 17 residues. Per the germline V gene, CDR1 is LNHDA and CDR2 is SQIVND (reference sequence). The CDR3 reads CASSIAGEVRGNQPQHF. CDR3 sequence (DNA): TGTGCCAGTAGTATTGCAGGGGAAGTTCGGGGCAATCAGCCCCAGCATTTT. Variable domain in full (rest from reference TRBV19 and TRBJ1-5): DGGITQSPKYLFRKEGQNVTLSCEQNLNHDAMYWYRQDPGQGLRLIYYSQIVNDFQKGDIAEGYSVSREKKESFPLTVTSAQKNPTAFYLCASSIAGEVRGNQPQHFGDGTRLSIL.

DNA for the CDR3: TGCGCCAGCAGCCGCTGGCAGGAAATGAACACTGAAGCTTTCTTT. Protein: CASSRWQEMNTEAFF. J is TRBJ1-1 and V is TRBV5-1; D not certain. Germline V gives CDR1 SGHRS, CDR2 YFSETQ. This CDR3 comprises 15 residues. V gave up 4 bases and J gave up 0 bases, with 13 bases separating them. Full variable domain (missing parts from reference TRBV5-1 and TRBJ1-1): KAGVTQTPRYLIKTRGQQVTLSCSPISGHRSVSWYQQTPGQGLQFLFEYFSETQRNKGNFPGRFSGRQFSNSRSEMNVSTLELGDSALYLCASSRWQEMNTEAFFGQGTRLTVV.

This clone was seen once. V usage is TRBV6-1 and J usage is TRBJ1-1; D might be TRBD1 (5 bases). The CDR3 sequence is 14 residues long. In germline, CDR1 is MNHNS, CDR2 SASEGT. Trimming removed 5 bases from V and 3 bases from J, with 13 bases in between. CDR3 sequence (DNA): TGTGCCAGCAGTCGACGGGGGGGAGACACTGAAGCTTTCTTT. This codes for CASSRRGGDTEAFF.

CDR3 nucleotide sequence: TGTGCCAGCATCGGGACTAGCGGGTACAATGAGCAGTTCTTC. Translated, it gives CASIGTSGYNEQFF. The rearrangement joins TRBV21-1 to TRBJ2-1; the DNA was not used to check the table's D call, TRBD2. TRBV21-1 is classified as a pseudogene. The CDR3 length is 14 residues.

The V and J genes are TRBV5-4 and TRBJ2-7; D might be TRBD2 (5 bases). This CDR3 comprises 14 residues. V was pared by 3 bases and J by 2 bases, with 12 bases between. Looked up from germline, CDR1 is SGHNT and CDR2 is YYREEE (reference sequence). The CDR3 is CASSWGDGAYEQYF. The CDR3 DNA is TGTGCCAGCAGCTGGGGTGACGGGGCCTACGAGCAGTACTTC.

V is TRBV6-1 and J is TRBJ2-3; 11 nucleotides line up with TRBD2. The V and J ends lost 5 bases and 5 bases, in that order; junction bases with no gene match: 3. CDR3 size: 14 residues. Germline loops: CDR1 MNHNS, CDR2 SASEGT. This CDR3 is CASSLAGGVDTQYF. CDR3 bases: TGTGCCAGCAGTTTAGCGGGGGGGGTAGATACGCAGTATTTT.

The CDR3 region has the DNA TGTGCCAGCTCACCGATAGACGGGGAGCAGTACTTC. This codes for CASSPIDGEQYF. This chain joins TRBV18 and TRBJ2-7; D remains ambiguous. Germline CDR1 KGHSH, CDR2 LQKENI. The length of the CDR3 is 12 residues. Trimming left V 3 bases short and J 7 bases short, with 10 bases between.

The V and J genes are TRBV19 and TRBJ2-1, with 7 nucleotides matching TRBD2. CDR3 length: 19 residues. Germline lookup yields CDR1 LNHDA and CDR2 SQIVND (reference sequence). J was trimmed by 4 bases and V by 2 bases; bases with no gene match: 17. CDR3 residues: CASSIFVGEGIARYNEQFF. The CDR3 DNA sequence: TGTGCCAGTAGTATATTTGTGGGGGAGGGGATAGCGCGTTACAATGAGCAGTTCTTC.

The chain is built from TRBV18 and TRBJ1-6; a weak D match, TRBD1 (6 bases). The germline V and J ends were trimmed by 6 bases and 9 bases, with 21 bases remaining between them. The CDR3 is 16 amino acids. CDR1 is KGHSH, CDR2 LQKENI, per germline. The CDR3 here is CASSQSGQMQGSPLHF. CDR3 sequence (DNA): TGTGCCAGCTCCCAGTCTGGACAGATGCAGGGTTCACCCCTCCACTTT.

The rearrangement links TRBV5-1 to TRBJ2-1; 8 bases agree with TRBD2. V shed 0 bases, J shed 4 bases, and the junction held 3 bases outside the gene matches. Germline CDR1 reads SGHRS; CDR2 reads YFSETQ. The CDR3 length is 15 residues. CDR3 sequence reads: CASSLAGGQYNEQFF. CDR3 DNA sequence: TGCGCCAGCAGCTTGGCGGGGGGGCAATACAATGAGCAGTTCTTC.

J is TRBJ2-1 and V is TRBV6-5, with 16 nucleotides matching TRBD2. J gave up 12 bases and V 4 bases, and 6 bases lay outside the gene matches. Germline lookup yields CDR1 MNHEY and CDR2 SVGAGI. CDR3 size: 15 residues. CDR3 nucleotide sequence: TGTGCCAGCAGTTCCGGGACTAGCGGGAGGGGCGGGCAGTTCTTC. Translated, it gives CASSSGTSGRGGQFF.

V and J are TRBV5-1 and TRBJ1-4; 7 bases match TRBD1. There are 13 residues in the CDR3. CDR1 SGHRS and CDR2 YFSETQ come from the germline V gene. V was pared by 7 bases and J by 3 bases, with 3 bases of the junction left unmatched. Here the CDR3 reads CASAGTANEKLFF. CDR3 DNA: TGCGCCAGCGCTGGGACAGCTAATGAAAAACTGTTTTTT.

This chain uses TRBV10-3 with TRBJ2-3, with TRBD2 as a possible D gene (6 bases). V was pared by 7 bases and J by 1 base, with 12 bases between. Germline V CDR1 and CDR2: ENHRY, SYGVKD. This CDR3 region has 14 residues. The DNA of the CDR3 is TGTGCCATCAACCGCCGGGAGCGCACAGATACGCAGTATTTT. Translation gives CAINRRERTDTQYF.

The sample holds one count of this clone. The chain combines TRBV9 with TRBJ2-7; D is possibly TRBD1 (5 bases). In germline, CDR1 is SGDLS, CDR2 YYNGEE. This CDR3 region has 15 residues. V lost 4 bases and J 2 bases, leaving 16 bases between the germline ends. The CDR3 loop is CASSPLRGRTYEQYF. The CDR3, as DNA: TGTGCCAGCAGCCCCCTAAGGGGCAGAACCTACGAGCAGTACTTC.

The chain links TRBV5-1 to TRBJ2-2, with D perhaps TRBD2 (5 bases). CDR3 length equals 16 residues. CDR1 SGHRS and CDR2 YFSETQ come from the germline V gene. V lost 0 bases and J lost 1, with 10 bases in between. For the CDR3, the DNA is TGCGCCAGCAGCTTGGCCGCGGGCCTGAACACCGGGGAGCTGTTTTTT. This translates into CASSLAAGLNTGELFF.

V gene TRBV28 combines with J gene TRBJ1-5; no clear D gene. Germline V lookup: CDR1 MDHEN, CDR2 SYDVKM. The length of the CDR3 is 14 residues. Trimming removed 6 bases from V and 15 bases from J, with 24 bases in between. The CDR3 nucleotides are TGTGCCAGCAGGCCATCGACCGGGAGGTTTTTGTGGCATTTT. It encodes CASRPSTGRFLWHF.

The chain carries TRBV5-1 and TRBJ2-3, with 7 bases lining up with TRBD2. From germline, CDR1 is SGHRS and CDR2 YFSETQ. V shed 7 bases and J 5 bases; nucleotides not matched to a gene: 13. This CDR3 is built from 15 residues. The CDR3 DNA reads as TGCGCCAGCGGGGAGGGGTTCATAAGGGGAGATACGCAGTATTTT. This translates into CASGEGFIRGDTQYF.

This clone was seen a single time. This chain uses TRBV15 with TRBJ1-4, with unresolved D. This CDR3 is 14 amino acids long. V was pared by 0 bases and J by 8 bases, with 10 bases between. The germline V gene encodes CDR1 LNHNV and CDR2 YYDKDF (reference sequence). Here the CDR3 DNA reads TGTGCCACCAGCAGAGATCGTCAGGCGGAAAAACTGTTTTTT. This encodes CATSRDRQAEKLFF.

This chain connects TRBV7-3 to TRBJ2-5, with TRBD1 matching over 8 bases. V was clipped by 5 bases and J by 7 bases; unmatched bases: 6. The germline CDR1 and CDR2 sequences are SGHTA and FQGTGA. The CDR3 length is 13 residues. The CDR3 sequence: CASSHDRGRTQYF. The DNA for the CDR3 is TGTGCCAGCAGCCACGACAGGGGAAGGACCCAGTACTTC. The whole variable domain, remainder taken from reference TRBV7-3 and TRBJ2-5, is GAGVSQTPSNKVTEKGKYVELRCDPISGHTALYWYRQSLGQGPEFLIYFQGTGAADDSGLPNDRFFAVRPEGSVSTLKIQRTERGDSAVYLCASSHDRGRTQYFGPGTRLLVL.

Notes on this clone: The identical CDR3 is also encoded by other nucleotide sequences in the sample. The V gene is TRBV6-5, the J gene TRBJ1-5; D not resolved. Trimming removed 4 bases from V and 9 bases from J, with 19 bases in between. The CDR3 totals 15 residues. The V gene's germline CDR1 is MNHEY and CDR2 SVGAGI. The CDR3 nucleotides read TGTGCCAGCAGTTTCTTGGGCTCCCAACCCTGGCCCCAGCATTTT. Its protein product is CASSFLGSQPWPQHF.

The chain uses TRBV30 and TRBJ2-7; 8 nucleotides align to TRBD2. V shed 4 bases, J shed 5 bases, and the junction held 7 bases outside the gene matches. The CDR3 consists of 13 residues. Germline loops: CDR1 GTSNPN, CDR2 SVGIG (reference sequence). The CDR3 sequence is CAWTEAGDHEQYF. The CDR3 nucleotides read TGTGCCTGGACCGAAGCGGGAGACCACGAGCAGTACTTC.

The CDR3 DNA follows: TGCGCCAGCAGCTTGGAAGGGGATGGTCAGCCCCAGCATTTT. Its protein product is CASSLEGDGQPQHF. V usage is TRBV5-1 and J usage is TRBJ1-5; tentative D call: TRBD1 (5 bases). V lost 0 bases and J 6 bases, leaving 10 bases between the germline ends. The CDR3 is made up of 14 amino acids. Germline CDR1 is SGHRS and CDR2 is YFSETQ.